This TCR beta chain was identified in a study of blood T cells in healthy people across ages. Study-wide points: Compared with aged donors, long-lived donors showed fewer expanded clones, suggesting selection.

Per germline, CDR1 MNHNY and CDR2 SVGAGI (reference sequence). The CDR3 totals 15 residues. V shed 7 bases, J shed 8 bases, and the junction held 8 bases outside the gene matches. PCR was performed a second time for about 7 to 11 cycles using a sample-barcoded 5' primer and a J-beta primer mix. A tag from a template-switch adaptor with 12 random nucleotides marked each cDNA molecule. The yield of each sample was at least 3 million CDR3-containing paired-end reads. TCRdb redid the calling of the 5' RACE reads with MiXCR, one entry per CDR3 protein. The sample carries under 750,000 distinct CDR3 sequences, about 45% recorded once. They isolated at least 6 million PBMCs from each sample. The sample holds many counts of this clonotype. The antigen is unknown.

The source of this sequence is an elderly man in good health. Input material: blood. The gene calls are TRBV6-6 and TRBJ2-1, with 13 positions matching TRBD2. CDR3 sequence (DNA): TGTGCCAGCATTCAAAGGACTAGCGGGAGAGATGAGCAGTTCTTC. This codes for CASIQRTSGRDEQFF.